The entry that follows covers one T cell receptor (beta chain) sequence. V shed 4 bases and J 2 bases; nucleotides not matched to a gene: 3. The CDR3 spans 16 residues. Germline V gives CDR1 MNHEY, CDR2 SMNVEV (reference sequence). These data originate in a study of blood T cell repertoires in COVID-19. Study overall: From the United States, Italy and Spain came samples of acute and convalescent COVID-19.

Cohorts were determined from participant-reported clinical history. Symptom resolution, clearance, or two negative PCRs marked donors in Cohort 3 as recovered. Authors' methods: Estimates of nucleated cell counts were drawn from the amplification of reference gene primers. Only in-frame clones appear in the TCRdb table, and some are missing; sequencing was by immunoSEQ multiplex PCR. V and J calls and clone size follow that table, whereas D and trimming were derived from the DNA. The table includes about 280,000 clones, 85% detected once. The source of this sequence is a woman aged 50 to 65 who had recovered from COVID-19. The chain links TRBV27 to TRBJ2-3, with 13 bases lining up with TRBD2. The sequenced sample was PBMCs or T cells enriched from blood (not recorded which). This CDR3 reads CASSSGTSGITDTQYF. CDR3 DNA sequence: TGTGCCAGCAGTTCCGGGACTAGCGGGATCACAGATACGCAGTATTTT.